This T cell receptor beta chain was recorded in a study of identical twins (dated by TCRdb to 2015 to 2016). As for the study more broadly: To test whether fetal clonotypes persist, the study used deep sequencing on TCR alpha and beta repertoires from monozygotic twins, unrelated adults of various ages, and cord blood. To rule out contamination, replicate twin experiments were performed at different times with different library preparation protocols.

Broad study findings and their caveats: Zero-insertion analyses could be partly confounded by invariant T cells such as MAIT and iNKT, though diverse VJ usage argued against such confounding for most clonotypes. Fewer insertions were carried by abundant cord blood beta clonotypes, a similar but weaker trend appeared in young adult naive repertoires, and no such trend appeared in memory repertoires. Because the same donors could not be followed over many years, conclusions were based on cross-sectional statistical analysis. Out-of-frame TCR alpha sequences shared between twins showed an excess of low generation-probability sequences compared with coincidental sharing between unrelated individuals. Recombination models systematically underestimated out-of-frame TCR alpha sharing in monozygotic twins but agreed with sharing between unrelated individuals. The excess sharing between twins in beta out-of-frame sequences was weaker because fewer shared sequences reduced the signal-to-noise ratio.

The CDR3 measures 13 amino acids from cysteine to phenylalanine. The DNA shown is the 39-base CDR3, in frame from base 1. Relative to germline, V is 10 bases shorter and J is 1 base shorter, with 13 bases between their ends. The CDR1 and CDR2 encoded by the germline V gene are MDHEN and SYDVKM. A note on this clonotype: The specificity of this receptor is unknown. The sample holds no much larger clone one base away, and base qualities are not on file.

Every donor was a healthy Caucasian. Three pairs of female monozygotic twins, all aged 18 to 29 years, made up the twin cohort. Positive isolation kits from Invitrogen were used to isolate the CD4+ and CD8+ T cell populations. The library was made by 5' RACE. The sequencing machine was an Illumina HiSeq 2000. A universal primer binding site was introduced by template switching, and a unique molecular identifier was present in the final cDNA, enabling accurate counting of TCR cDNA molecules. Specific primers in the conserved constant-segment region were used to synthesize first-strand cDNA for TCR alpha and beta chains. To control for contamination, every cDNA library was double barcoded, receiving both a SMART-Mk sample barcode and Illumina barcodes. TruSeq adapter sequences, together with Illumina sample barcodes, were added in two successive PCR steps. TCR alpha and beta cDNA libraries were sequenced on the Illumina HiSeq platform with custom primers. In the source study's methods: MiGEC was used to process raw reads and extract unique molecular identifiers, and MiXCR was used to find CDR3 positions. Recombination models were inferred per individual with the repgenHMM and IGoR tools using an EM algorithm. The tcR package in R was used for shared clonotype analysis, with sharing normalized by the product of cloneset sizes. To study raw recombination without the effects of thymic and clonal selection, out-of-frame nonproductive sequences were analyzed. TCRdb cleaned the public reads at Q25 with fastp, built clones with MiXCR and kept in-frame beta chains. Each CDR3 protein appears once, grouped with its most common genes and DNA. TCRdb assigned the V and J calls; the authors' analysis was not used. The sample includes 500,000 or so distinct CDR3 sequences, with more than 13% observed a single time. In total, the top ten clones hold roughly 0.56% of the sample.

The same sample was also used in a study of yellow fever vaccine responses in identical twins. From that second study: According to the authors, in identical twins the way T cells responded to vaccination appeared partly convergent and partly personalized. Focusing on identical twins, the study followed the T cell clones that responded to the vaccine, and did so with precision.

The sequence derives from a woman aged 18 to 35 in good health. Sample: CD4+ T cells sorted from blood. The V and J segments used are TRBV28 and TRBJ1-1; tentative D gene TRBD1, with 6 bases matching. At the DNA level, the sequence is TGTGCCATCACTAAGGACAGGAACACTGAAGCTTTCTTT. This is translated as CAITKDRNTEAFF.